Given below is one T cell receptor beta chain in context. The assay was immunoSEQ multiplex PCR, and TCRdb's table has in-frame clones only and misses some. There are tens of thousands of clones in the sample; roughly 90% occur only once, and about 10% lies in the top ten. This specimen comes from a study of OX40 agonist ivuxolimab in advanced cancers. The TCR comes from an adult with an advanced solid tumor such as melanoma, head and neck, liver or kidney cancer. The source material was CD4+ or CD8+ T cells sorted from blood, sampled in a trial of the OX40 agonist ivuxolimab.

This CDR3 is CASSKTLAGGYTDTQYF. The CDR3 nucleotides are TGTGCCAGCAGCAAAACCCTAGCGGGGGGTTACACAGATACGCAGTATTTT. This chain joins TRBV21-1 and TRBJ2-3; whether TRBD2, the table's D call, matches the DNA was not checked. TRBV21-1 constitutes a pseudogene. The CDR3 has 17 residues.